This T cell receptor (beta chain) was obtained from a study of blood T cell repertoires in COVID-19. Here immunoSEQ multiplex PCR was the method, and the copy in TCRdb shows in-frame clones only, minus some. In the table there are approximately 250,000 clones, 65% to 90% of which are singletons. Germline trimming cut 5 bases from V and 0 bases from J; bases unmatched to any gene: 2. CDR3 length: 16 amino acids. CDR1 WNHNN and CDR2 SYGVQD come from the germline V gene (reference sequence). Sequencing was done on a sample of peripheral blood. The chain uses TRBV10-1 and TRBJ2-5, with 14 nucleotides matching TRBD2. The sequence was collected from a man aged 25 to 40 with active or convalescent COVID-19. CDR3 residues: CASSKGLAGDQETQYF. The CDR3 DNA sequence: TGCGCCAGCAGTAAGGGACTAGCGGGGGACCAAGAGACCCAGTACTTC.